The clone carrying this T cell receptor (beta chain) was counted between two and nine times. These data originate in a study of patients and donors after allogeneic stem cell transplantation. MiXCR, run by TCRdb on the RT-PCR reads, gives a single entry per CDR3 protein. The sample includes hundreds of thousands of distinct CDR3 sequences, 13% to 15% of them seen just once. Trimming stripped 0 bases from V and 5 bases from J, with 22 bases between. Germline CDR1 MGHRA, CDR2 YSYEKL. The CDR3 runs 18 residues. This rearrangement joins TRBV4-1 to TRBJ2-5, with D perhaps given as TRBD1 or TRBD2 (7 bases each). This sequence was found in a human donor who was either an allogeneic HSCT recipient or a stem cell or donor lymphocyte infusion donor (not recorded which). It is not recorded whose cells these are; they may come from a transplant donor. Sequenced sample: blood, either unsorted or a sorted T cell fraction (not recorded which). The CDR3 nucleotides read TGCGCCAGCAGCCAAGATCCTAGCGGAGGGGGCTCCCGGGAGACCCAGTACTTC. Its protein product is CASSQDPSGGGSRETQYF.